In this sample, the clone carrying this T cell receptor (beta chain) turned up a few times. The antigen is undetermined. TCRdb used MiXCR to reprocess the 5' RACE reads, holding one entry per CDR3 protein. This table holds about 300,000 distinct CDR3 sequences, about 10% found once. This entry is derived from a study of T cells after yellow fever vaccination. Whole-study findings and limits: Although the secondary response was weaker, it peaked faster, at day 5 versus 15. The booster saw the reappearance of most primary-vaccination clones (roughly 96% CD4, almost 90% CD8).

This CDR3 spans 13 amino acids. Trimming removed 4 bases at V and 1 base at J, with 7 bases between. Germline V lookup: CDR1 KGHSH, CDR2 LQKENI. This receptor was obtained from a man younger than 30 who received the YFV17D yellow fever vaccine. The sequencing used CD4+ T cells sorted from PBMCs, collected 5 days after the yellow fever booster vaccination. The chain joins TRBV18 to TRBJ1-1, with D uncertain. DNA of the CDR3: TGTGCCAGCTCACACGGGAGGAACACTGAAGCTTTCTTT. The encoded protein is CASSHGRNTEAFF.